The clone carrying this T cell receptor (beta chain) came up many times. These data belong to a study of neurological immune-mediated disorders. MiXCR was run by TCRdb on the 5' RACE reads, yielding one entry per CDR3 protein. The sample consists of approximately 70,000 distinct CDR3 sequences, roughly 4.9% of them appearing once. The V end lost 5 bases, the J end lost 3 bases, and 17 bases lay between the germline ends. This CDR3 comprises 14 residues. The germline gives CDR1 DFQATT, CDR2 SNEGSKA (reference sequence). This clonotype was sampled from a woman in her 70s with multiple sclerosis. Sequencing was performed on PBMCs. The chain is built from TRBV20-1 and TRBJ2-7; D not resolved. CDR3 sequence: CSAGAVSIHYEQYF. CDR3 coding DNA: TGCAGTGCTGGCGCCGTATCGATCCACTACGAGCAGTACTTC.